This TCR beta chain appears in the sequencing data of a study of neurological immune-mediated disorders. Study-level points and caveats: Because no CDR3 amino acid sequences were shared across subjects by expanded clones, private repertoires were suggested in all groups. Expansion of TCR clones was greatest in HTLV-1-associated myelopathy and smallest in multiple sclerosis, where it fell below that of healthy controls.

Trimming took off 6 bases at V and 5 bases at J, with 17 bases between the two ends. CDR3 size: 13 residues. CDR1 DFQATT and CDR2 SNEGSKA come from the germline V gene (reference sequence). Time point specified: longitudinal time-point 3. Unsorted libraries were derived from 2 million PBMCs stored at -80 C. As regards this clonotype: Its antigen is as yet unknown.

Synthesis of cDNA used 5'RACE (with 10-nucleotide random UMIs). Via MiXCR, TCRdb re-called the 5' RACE reads, giving one row per CDR3 protein. In the table there are more than 100,000 distinct CDR3 sequences, approximately 11% of which are singletons. The source material was PBMCs. The sequence was obtained from a female donor with HTLV-1-associated myelopathy (HAM/TSP). The chain has TRBV20-1 and TRBJ2-7; no definite D call. CDR3 DNA: TGCAGTGCGAGATCCGGGTCAGTCGACGAGCAGTACTTC. Protein: CSARSGSVDEQYF.